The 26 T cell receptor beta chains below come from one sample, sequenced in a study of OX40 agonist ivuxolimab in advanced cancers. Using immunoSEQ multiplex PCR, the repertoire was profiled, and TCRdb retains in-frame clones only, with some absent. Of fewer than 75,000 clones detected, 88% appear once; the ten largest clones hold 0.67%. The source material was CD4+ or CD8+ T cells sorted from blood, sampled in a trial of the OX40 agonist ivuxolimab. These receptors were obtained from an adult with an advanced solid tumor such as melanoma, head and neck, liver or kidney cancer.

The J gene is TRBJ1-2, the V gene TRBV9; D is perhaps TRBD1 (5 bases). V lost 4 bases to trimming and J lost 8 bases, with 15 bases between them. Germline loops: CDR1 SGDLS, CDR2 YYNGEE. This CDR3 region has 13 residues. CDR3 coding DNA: TGTGCCAGCAGCCAGGGAGGGGATCGCGGCTACACCTTC. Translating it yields CASSQGGDRGYTF.

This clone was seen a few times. CDR3 in amino acids: CASSLMGDSNQPQHF. CDR3 nucleotides: TGTGCCAGCAGCCTTATGGGAGATAGCAATCAGCCCCAGCATTTT. J is TRBJ1-5 and V is TRBV7-9; D is ambiguous. V was clipped by 5 bases and J by 0 bases, with 11 bases between them. Germline CDR1 and CDR2: SEHNR and FQNEAQ (reference sequence). This CDR3 contains 15 residues.

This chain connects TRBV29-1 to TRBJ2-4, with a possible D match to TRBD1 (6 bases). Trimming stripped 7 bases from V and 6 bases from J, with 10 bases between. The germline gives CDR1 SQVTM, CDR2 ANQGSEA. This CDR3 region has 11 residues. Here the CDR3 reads CSGGTINIQYF. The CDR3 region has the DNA TGCAGCGGGGGGACAATAAACATTCAGTACTTC. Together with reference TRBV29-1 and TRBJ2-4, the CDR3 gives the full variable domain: SAVISQKPSRDICQRGTSLTIQCQVDSQVTMMFWYRQQPGQSLTLIATANQGSEATYESGFVIDKFPISRPNLTFSTLTVSNMSPEDSSIYLCSGGTINIQYFGAGTRLSVL.

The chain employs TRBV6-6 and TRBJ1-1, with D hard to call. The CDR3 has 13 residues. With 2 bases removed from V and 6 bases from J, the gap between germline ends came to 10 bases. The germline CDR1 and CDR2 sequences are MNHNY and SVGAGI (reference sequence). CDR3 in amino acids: CASSYEGAAEAFF. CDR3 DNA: TGTGCCAGCAGTTACGAGGGCGCGGCTGAAGCTTTCTTT.

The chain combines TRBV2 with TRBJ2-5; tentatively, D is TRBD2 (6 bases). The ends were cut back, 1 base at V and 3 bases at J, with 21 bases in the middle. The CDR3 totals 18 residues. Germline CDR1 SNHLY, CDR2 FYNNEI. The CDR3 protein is CASSEEVVASAMKETQYF. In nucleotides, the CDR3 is TGTGCCAGCAGTGAAGAGGTTGTGGCTAGCGCTATGAAAGAGACCCAGTACTTC.

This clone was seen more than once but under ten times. The CDR3 protein is CAIATSGRAAEQFF. CDR3 in DNA: TGTGCCATCGCTACTAGCGGGAGGGCCGCTGAGCAGTTCTTC. V usage is TRBV10-3 and J usage is TRBJ2-1; the match to TRBD2 covers 13 bases. This CDR3 has 14 amino acids. The germline gives CDR1 ENHRY, CDR2 SYGVKD. V gave up 8 bases and J gave up 9 bases; unmatched junction bases: 7.

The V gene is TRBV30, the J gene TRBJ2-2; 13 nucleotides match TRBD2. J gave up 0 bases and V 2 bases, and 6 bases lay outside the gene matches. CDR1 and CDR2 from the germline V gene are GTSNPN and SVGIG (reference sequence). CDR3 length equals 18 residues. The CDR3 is CAWSSGLAGPANTGELFF. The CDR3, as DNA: TGTGCCTGGAGTTCGGGACTAGCGGGACCCGCGAACACCGGGGAGCTGTTTTTT.

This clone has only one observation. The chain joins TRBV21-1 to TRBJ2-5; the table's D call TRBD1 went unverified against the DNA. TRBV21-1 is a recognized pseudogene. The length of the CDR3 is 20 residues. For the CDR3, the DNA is TGTGCCAGCAGCAAAGAAAGGGGTCCGAGGCAGGGGAGCGAAGGAGAGACCCAGTACTTC. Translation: CASSKERGPRQGSEGETQYF.

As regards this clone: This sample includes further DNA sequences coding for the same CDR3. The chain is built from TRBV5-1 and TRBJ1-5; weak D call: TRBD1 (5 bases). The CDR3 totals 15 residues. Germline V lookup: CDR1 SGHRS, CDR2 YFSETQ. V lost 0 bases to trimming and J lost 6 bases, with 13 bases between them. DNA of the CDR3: TGCGCCAGCAGCTTGGCGGGGGTGCGGGGTCAGCCCCAGCATTTT. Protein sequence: CASSLAGVRGQPQHF.

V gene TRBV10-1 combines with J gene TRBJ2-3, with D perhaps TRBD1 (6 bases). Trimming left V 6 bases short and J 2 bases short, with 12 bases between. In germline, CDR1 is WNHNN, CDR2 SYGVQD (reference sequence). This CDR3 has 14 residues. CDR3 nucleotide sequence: TGCGCCAGCAGCACAGGGATACTCACAGATACGCAGTATTTT. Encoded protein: CASSTGILTDTQYF.

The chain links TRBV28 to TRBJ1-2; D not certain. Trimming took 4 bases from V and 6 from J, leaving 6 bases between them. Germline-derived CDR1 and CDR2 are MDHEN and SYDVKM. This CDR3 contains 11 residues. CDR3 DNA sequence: TGTGCCAGCAGTTGGAGTCATGGCTACACCTTC. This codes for CASSWSHGYTF.

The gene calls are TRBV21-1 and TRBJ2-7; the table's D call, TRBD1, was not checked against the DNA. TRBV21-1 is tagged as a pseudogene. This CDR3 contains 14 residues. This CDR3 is CASSKTGDSYEQYF. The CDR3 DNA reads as TGTGCCAGCAGCAAAACAGGGGACTCCTACGAGCAGTACTTC.

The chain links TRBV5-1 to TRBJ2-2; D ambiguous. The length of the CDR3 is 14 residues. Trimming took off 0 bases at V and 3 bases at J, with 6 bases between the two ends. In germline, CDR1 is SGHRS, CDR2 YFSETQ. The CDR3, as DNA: TGCGCCAGCAGCTTGGCACTCGACACCGGGGAGCTGTTTTTT. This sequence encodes CASSLALDTGELFF.

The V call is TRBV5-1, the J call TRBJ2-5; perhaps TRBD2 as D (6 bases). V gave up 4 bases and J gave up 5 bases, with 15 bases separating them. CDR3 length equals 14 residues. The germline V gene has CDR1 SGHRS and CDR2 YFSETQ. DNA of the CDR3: TGCGCCAGCAGCCCACATAGCGGTATGGAGACCCAGTACTTC. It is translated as CASSPHSGMETQYF.

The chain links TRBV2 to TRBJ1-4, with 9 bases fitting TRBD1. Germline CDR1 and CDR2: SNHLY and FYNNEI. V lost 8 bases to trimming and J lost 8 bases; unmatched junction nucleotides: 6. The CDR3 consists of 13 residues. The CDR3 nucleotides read TGTGCCAGCTTCCGGGACAGGGACGAAAAACTGTTTTTT. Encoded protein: CASFRDRDEKLFF.

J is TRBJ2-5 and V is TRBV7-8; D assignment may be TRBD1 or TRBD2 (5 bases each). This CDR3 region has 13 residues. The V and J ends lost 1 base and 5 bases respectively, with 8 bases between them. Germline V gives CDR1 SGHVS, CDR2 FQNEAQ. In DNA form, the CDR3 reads TGTGCCAGCAGCTTAGATCGGGACGAGACCCAGTACTTC. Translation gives CASSLDRDETQYF.

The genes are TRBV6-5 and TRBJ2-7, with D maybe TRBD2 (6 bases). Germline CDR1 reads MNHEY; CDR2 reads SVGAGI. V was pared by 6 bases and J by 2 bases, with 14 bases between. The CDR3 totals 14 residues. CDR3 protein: CASRGRERTYEQYF. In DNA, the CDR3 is TGTGCCAGCAGAGGACGGGAGAGGACCTACGAGCAGTACTTC.

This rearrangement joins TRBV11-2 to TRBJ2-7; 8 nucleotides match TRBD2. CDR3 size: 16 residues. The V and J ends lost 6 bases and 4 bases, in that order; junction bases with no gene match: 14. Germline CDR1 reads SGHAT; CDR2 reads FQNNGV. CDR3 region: CASSSGGGFPAYEQYF. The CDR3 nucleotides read TGTGCCAGCAGTTCGGGGGGGGGCTTCCCCGCTTACGAGCAGTACTTC.

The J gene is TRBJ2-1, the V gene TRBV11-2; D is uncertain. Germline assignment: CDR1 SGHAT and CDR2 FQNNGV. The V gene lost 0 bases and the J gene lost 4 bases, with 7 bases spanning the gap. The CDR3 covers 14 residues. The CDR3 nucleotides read TGTGCCAGCAGCTTAGACAGAAAATACAATGAGCAGTTCTTC. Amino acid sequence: CASSLDRKYNEQFF.

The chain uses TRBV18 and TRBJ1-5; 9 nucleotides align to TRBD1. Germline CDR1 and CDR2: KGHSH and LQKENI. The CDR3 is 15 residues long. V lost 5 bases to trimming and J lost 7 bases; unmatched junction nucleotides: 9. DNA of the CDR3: TGTGCCAGCTCAGCAAGGGGACAGGGTAGCCAGCCCCAGCATTTT. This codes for CASSARGQGSQPQHF. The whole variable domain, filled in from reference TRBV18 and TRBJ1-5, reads NAGVMQNPRHLVRRRGQEARLRCSPMKGHSHVYWYRQLPEEGLKFMVYLQKENIIDESGMPKERFSAEFPKEGPSILRIQQVVRGDSAAYFCASSARGQGSQPQHFGDGTRLSIL.

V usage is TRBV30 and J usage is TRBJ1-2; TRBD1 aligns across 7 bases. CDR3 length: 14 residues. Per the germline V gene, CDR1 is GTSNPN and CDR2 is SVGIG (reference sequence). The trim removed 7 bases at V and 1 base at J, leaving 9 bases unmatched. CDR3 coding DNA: TGTGCCTCCCCAAGACAGGGAGTTAACTATGGCTACACCTTC. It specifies CASPRQGVNYGYTF.

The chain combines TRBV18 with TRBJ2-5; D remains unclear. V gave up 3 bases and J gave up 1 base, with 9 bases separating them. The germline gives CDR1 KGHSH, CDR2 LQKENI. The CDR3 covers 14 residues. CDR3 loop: CASSPLGSQETQYF. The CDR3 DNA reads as TGTGCCAGCTCACCTCTGGGGTCCCAAGAGACCCAGTACTTC. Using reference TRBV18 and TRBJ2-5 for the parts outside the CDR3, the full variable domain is NAGVMQNPRHLVRRRGQEARLRCSPMKGHSHVYWYRQLPEEGLKFMVYLQKENIIDESGMPKERFSAEFPKEGPSILRIQQVVRGDSAAYFCASSPLGSQETQYFGPGTRLLVL.

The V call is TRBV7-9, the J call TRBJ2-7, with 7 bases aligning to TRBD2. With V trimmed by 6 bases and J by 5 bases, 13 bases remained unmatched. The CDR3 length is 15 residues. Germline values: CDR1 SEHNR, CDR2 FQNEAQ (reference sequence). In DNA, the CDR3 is TGTGCCAGCAGTTTGGGGAGCGGGAACGGAGACGAGCAGTACTTC. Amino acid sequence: CASSLGSGNGDEQYF.

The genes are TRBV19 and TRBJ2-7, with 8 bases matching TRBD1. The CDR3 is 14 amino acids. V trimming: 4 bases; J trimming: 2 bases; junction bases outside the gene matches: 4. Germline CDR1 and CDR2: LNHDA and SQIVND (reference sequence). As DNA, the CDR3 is TGTGCCAGTAGTACAGGACAGGGTCCCTACGAGCAGTACTTC. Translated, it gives CASSTGQGPYEQYF.

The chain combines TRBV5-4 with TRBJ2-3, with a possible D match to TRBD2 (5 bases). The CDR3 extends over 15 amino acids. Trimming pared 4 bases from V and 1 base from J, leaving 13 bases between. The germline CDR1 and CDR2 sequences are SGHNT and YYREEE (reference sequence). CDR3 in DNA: TGTGCCAGCAGCCGCGCAGTGGGAGGCACAGATACGCAGTATTTT. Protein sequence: CASSRAVGGTDTQYF.

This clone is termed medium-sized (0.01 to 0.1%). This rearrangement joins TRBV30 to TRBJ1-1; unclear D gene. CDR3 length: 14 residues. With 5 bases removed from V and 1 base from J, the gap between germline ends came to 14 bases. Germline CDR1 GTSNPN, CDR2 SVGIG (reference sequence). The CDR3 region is CAWGSSPRNTEAFF. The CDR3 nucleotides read TGTGCCTGGGGTAGTTCACCACGGAACACTGAAGCTTTCTTT.